The 31 T cell receptor beta chains listed next were all sequenced from one sample in a study of identical twins. TCRdb re-called the 5' RACE reads through MiXCR, storing one row per CDR3 protein. The sample shows about 530,000 distinct CDR3 sequences, around 24% of them seen only once. This sample also appeared in a second study, on yellow fever vaccine responses in identical twins.

The sequenced sample consisted of CD4+ T cells sorted from blood. Receptors originate from a woman between 18 and 29 years old in good health.

CDR3 sequence (DNA): TGTGCCAGCAGTTTAGCGCCGGGGGCGGGCAATGAGCAGTTCTTC. It translates to CASSLAPGAGNEQFF. The rearrangement links TRBV12-3 or TRBV12-4 to TRBJ2-1, with D possibly being TRBD1 or TRBD2 (6 bases each). This CDR3 region has 15 residues. Trimming took off 0 bases at V and 6 bases at J, with 12 bases between the two ends.

V gene TRBV12-3 or TRBV12-4 combines with J gene TRBJ2-1; 8 positions agree with TRBD2. Trimming took 5 bases from V and 10 from J; bases not matched to a gene: 10. The CDR3 has 14 residues. CDR3 bases: TGTGCCAGCAGTCGTACCGGGACTAGATACGAGCAGTTCTTC. Translation: CASSRTGTRYEQFF.

This chain uses TRBV12-3 or TRBV12-4 with TRBJ1-2; TRBD1 is a possible D gene (5 bases). V gave up 8 bases and J gave up 5 bases, with 15 bases separating them. The CDR3 has 13 residues. The CDR3 loop is CASSERGGYGYTF. The CDR3 bases are TGTGCCAGCTCCGAGAGGGGTGGGTATGGCTACACCTTC.

The chain recombines TRBV7-8 with TRBJ2-3; 7 nucleotides align to TRBD1. The length of the CDR3 is 18 residues. Germline loops: CDR1 SGHVS, CDR2 FQNEAQ. The V and J ends lost 6 bases and 1 base, in that order; junction bases with no gene match: 16. The CDR3 bases are TGTGCCAGCAGTTCTAATAGAGAACAGGGGAGAGGCACAGATACGCAGTATTTT. It yields the protein CASSSNREQGRGTDTQYF.

This clonotype was observed a few times. The chain links TRBV12-3 or TRBV12-4 to TRBJ2-1; 8 nucleotides match TRBD2. V lost 3 bases to trimming and J lost 0 bases; unmatched junction nucleotides: 4. The CDR3 is made up of 16 amino acids. Here the CDR3 reads CASSFSGRASYNEQFF. The CDR3 nucleotides are TGTGCCAGCAGTTTTTCCGGGAGGGCCTCCTACAATGAGCAGTTCTTC.

This chain connects TRBV5-1 to TRBJ2-5; 8 bases map to TRBD1. This CDR3 has 18 residues. V was clipped by 3 bases and J by 0 bases; unmatched bases: 13. Looked up from germline, CDR1 is SGHRS and CDR2 is YFSETQ. The CDR3: CASSYPSKGQVYQETQYF. CDR3 nucleotides: TGCGCCAGCAGCTATCCATCAAAGGGACAGGTGTACCAAGAGACCCAGTACTTC.

The rearrangement joins TRBV3-1 to TRBJ1-3; D gene unclear. CDR3 length: 16 amino acids. Trimming removed 6 bases from V and 8 bases from J, with 23 bases in between. Germline values: CDR1 LGHDT, CDR2 YNNKEL (reference sequence). Written as DNA, the CDR3 is TGTGCCAGCAGTCTTTTCCGGGCCCCGGGTCTCGACACCATATATTTT. It specifies CASSLFRAPGLDTIYF.

This clonotype appeared a few times. The rearrangement uses TRBV25-1 and TRBJ1-1; no definite D call. Germline V CDR1 and CDR2: MGHDK, SYGVNS. Trimming took off 2 bases at V and 6 bases at J, with 16 bases between the two ends. This CDR3 comprises 15 residues. The CDR3 loop reads CASSEVPAPSSEAFF. CDR3 DNA sequence: TGTGCCAGCAGTGAAGTGCCAGCCCCCTCTTCTGAAGCTTTCTTT.

J is TRBJ2-3 and V is TRBV2; D uncertain. V lost 7 bases and J lost 2, with 10 bases in between. The CDR3 consists of 13 residues. Per germline, CDR1 SNHLY and CDR2 FYNNEI. The CDR3, as DNA: TGTGCCAGCAAGGCTCGCTCCACAGATACGCAGTATTTT. It specifies CASKARSTDTQYF.

Only a few counts were recorded for this clonotype. The chain's CDR3 is CASSVGGASDTQYF. DNA of the CDR3: TGTGCCAGCAGCGTAGGAGGGGCGTCAGATACGCAGTATTTT. The J gene is TRBJ2-3, the V gene TRBV9; D is possibly TRBD1 or TRBD2 (5 bases each). Trimming took 0 bases from V and 4 from J, leaving 9 bases between them. Germline assignment: CDR1 SGDLS and CDR2 YYNGEE. The CDR3 extends over 14 amino acids.

J is TRBJ2-1 and V is TRBV12-3 or TRBV12-4, with 10 bases aligning to TRBD1. J was trimmed by 2 bases and V by 6 bases; bases with no gene match: 4. CDR3 length: 15 residues. In DNA, the CDR3 is TGTGCCAGCAGCAAGGGGACAGGGGCCTACAATGAGCAGTTCTTC. As protein: CASSKGTGAYNEQFF.

The chain joins TRBV11-2 to TRBJ2-7, with D perhaps TRBD1 or TRBD2 (5 bases each). Germline CDR1 reads SGHAT; CDR2 reads FQNNGV. Trimming removed 5 bases from V and 5 bases from J, with 10 bases in between. The CDR3 consists of 12 residues. CDR3 nucleotide sequence: TGTGCCAGCAGCAGAGGGGTAAACGAGCAGTACTTC. It specifies CASSRGVNEQYF.

Only a few counts were recorded for this clonotype. The V and J genes are TRBV28 and TRBJ2-5, with 13 bases aligning to TRBD2. CDR3 length: 17 amino acids. CDR1 is MDHEN, CDR2 SYDVKM, per germline. V was pared by 6 bases and J by 4 bases, with 11 bases of the junction left unmatched. The CDR3 loop is CASSTGTSGIVAETQYF. The DNA of the CDR3 is TGTGCCAGCAGCACCGGGACTAGCGGGATAGTAGCAGAGACCCAGTACTTC.

The CDR3 DNA follows: TGCGCCAGCAGCCCCGGACAGGGGGCACGGGGCTACACCTTC. This codes for CASSPGQGARGYTF. V is TRBV5-1 and J is TRBJ1-2; 11 bases map to TRBD1. The CDR3 length is 14 residues. The junction had 7 bases not matched to a gene; V was cut back by 4 bases and J by 8 bases. Per germline, CDR1 SGHRS and CDR2 YFSETQ.

The V gene is TRBV7-3, the J gene TRBJ2-3, with 12 positions matching TRBD1. The CDR3 contains 16 residues. Germline V gene lookup returns CDR1 SGHTA and CDR2 FQGTGA. After removal of 5 bases from V and 3 bases from J, the junction contained 6 bases not matched to a gene. The CDR3 spells CASSPGQGARTDTQYF. The CDR3 bases are TGTGCCAGCAGCCCGGGACAGGGGGCAAGGACAGATACGCAGTATTTT.

This clonotype has just a few counts. V usage is TRBV5-1 and J usage is TRBJ1-1; D is perhaps TRBD1 (5 bases). The V end lost 0 bases, the J end lost 7 bases, and 10 bases lay between the germline ends. The CDR3 has 13 residues. The V gene's germline CDR1 is SGHRS and CDR2 YFSETQ. CDR3 sequence: CASSLGQTYEAFF. CDR3 nucleotide sequence: TGCGCCAGCAGCTTGGGACAGACTTATGAAGCTTTCTTT. Complete variable domain (other parts from reference TRBV5-1 and TRBJ1-1): KAGVTQTPRYLIKTRGQQVTLSCSPISGHRSVSWYQQTPGQGLQFLFEYFSETQRNKGNFPGRFSGRQFSNSRSEMNVSTLELGDSALYLCASSLGQTYEAFFGQGTRLTVV.

In its sample, this clonotype was seen a few times. This chain uses TRBV29-1 with TRBJ2-2; 9 nucleotides agree with TRBD1. The CDR3 loop spans 14 amino acids. With V trimmed by 4 bases and J by 5 bases, 5 bases remained unmatched. Germline assignment: CDR1 SQVTM and CDR2 ANQGSEA. This CDR3 reads CSVADRGLTGELFF. Here the CDR3 DNA reads TGCAGCGTTGCGGACAGGGGACTTACCGGGGAGCTGTTTTTT.

This clonotype was counted between two and nine times. The gene calls are TRBV5-1 and TRBJ1-1; D may be TRBD1 (5 bases). This CDR3 has 13 amino acids. With 4 bases removed from V and 3 bases from J, the gap between germline ends came to 10 bases. CDR1 and CDR2 from the germline V gene are SGHRS and YFSETQ. This chain's CDR3 is CASSPPGYTEAFF. CDR3 coding DNA: TGCGCCAGCAGCCCCCCAGGGTACACTGAAGCTTTCTTT.

V usage is TRBV2 and J usage is TRBJ2-1, with D possibly TRBD2 on 6 matching bases. Germline loops: CDR1 SNHLY, CDR2 FYNNEI. The CDR3 spans 15 residues. V was pared by 8 bases and J by 5 bases, with 19 bases between. CDR3 nucleotide sequence: TGTGCCAGCCAAGACCTAGCGACCCGGAACAATGAGCAGTTCTTC. Its translation: CASQDLATRNNEQFF.

This clonotype has a handful of counts. The chain combines TRBV3-1 with TRBJ2-2; 7 bases agree with TRBD2. Trimming took 0 bases from V and 6 from J; bases not matched to a gene: 4. The CDR3 has 15 amino acids. Germline-derived CDR1 and CDR2 are LGHDT and YNNKEL (reference sequence). The CDR3 reads CASSQENSGAGELFF. DNA for the CDR3: TGTGCCAGCAGCCAAGAGAACAGCGGGGCCGGGGAGCTGTTTTTT.

This clonotype was counted between two and nine times. CDR3 nucleotides: TGCAGTGCCCTTAATCCCGACAGTGAGCAGTTCTTC. This translates into CSALNPDSEQFF. The rearrangement uses TRBV20-1 and TRBJ2-1; tentatively, D is TRBD1 (5 bases). The length of the CDR3 is 12 residues. Trimming left V 6 bases short and J 9 bases short, with 15 bases between. Germline assignment: CDR1 DFQATT and CDR2 SNEGSKA (reference sequence).

This clonotype was seen only a few times. V gene TRBV7-8 combines with J gene TRBJ1-5; D is uncertain. This CDR3 has 15 amino acids. V lost 5 bases, J lost 3 bases, and 14 bases lay in between. Germline V gene lookup returns CDR1 SGHVS and CDR2 FQNEAQ. CDR3 residues: CASSSADGDNQPQHF. In DNA, the CDR3 is TGTGCCAGCAGCAGCGCTGACGGAGACAATCAGCCCCAGCATTTT.

This clonotype was seen a few times. The chain recombines TRBV7-9 with TRBJ2-1, with a possible D match to TRBD1 (6 bases). Trimming pared 0 bases from V and 8 bases from J, leaving 11 bases between. The CDR3 extends over 14 amino acids. Germline CDR1 SEHNR, CDR2 FQNEAQ (reference sequence). CDR3 loop: CASSLAGHWDEQFF. In DNA form, the CDR3 reads TGTGCCAGCAGCTTAGCGGGACATTGGGATGAGCAGTTCTTC.

The table lists this clonotype with many counts. V usage is TRBV12-3 or TRBV12-4 and J usage is TRBJ1-1; 7 positions match TRBD1. With V trimmed by 5 bases and J by 0 bases, 3 bases remained unmatched. The CDR3 covers 14 residues. For the CDR3, the DNA is TGTGCCAGCAGTGATGACAGGGTGAACACTGAAGCTTTCTTT. Its protein product is CASSDDRVNTEAFF.

This clonotype has only a few counts. The chain uses TRBV19 and TRBJ1-5, with 8 nucleotides matching TRBD1. Germline CDR1 is LNHDA and CDR2 is SQIVND (reference sequence). The ends lost 1 base at V and 3 bases at J; junction bases unmatched: 5. This CDR3 spans 16 amino acids. The CDR3 bases are TGTGCCAGTAGTATAGTCGGGACAGGCTTCAATCAGCCCCAGCATTTT. Translation: CASSIVGTGFNQPQHF.

This clonotype was found a few times. The J gene is TRBJ1-6, the V gene TRBV7-9; perhaps TRBD1 as D (5 bases). Germline V gene sequence: CDR1 SEHNR, CDR2 FQNEAQ (reference sequence). The CDR3 has 13 residues. V lost 4 bases, J lost 7 bases, and 8 bases lay in between. CDR3 sequence (DNA): TGTGCCAGCAGCTGGGGCAGCAATTCACCCCTCCACTTT. Residues: CASSWGSNSPLHF.

CDR3 loop: CASSLEGQGVHEQYV. CDR3 coding DNA: TGCGCCAGCAGCTTGGAAGGGCAGGGCGTCCACGAGCAGTACGTC. This rearrangement joins TRBV5-1 to TRBJ2-7, with D possibly TRBD1 on 5 matching bases. Germline V gene sequence: CDR1 SGHRS, CDR2 YFSETQ. The CDR3 loop spans 15 amino acids. The V end lost 0 bases, the J end lost 5 bases, and 15 bases lay between the germline ends.

The chain combines TRBV5-6 with TRBJ2-7; 7 bases map to TRBD2. With 3 bases clipped from V and 5 bases from J, the junction kept 8 bases outside the gene matches. CDR3 length equals 14 residues. Germline lookup yields CDR1 SGHDT and CDR2 YYEEEE. The CDR3 spells CASSSSLALHEQYV. The CDR3 DNA follows: TGTGCCAGCAGCTCTTCACTAGCGTTACACGAGCAGTACGTC.

The rearrangement links TRBV20-1 to TRBJ2-5, with 9 bases fitting TRBD2. Germline values: CDR1 DFQATT, CDR2 SNEGSKA (reference sequence). V gave up 5 bases and J gave up 5 bases; unmatched junction bases: 12. The CDR3 covers 15 residues. CDR3: CSAPSGTSLGETQYF. In DNA form, the CDR3 reads TGCAGTGCTCCTTCCGGGACTAGCTTGGGGGAGACCCAGTACTTC.

This clonotype was seen more than once but under ten times. The chain has TRBV6-1 and TRBJ2-1; D gene uncertain. The V gene lost 1 base and the J gene lost 6 bases, with 13 bases spanning the gap. This CDR3 region has 15 residues. From germline, CDR1 is MNHNS and CDR2 SASEGT. The CDR3 bases are TGTGCCAGCAGTGAAGGGTCAAGTGGAACCAATGAGCAGTTCTTC. Its translation: CASSEGSSGTNEQFF.

This chain links TRBV4-2 with TRBJ2-3, with 11 bases lining up with TRBD2. Trimming cost V 0 bases and J 2 bases; bases outside gene matches: 7. The CDR3 runs to 18 residues. Germline V lookup: CDR1 LGHNA, CDR2 YNFKEQ. In nucleotides, the CDR3 is TGTGCCAGCAGCCAAGATCGGCTAGCGGGGGGTTCCACAGATACGCAGTATTTT. It is translated as CASSQDRLAGGSTDTQYF.